This TCR beta chain was sequenced during a study of shared clonotypes between healthy human individuals. This clone was picked up a small number of times. CDR3 length: 11 amino acids. CDR1 is MDHEN, CDR2 SYDVKM, per germline. Deletions cut 6 bases from V and 6 bases from J, with 9 bases between. Clones were sequenced by immunoSEQ multiplex PCR, and TCRdb holds only the in-frame ones, with some missing. Among some 1 million clones listed, around four fifths were seen once. The sample comprised memory CD4+ T cells sorted from blood. Subset here: CD45RA-negative fraction. The rearrangement links TRBV28 to TRBJ2-7; D call uncertain. This clonotype was sampled from a young man in good health. CDR3 amino acids: CASRSLGEQYF. In nucleotides, the CDR3 is TGTGCCAGCAGATCCCTCGGCGAGCAGTACTTC. The variable domain in full, with the rest retrieved from reference TRBV28 and TRBJ2-7, is DVKVTQSSRYLVKRTGEKVFLECVQDMDHENMFWYRQDPGLGLRLIYFSYDVKMKEKGDIPEGYSVSREKKERFSLILESASTNQTSMYLCASRSLGEQYFGPGTRLTVT.